Listed below are T cell receptor beta chains from one sample, sequenced in a study of shared clonotypes between healthy human individuals. Measured with immunoSEQ multiplex PCR; TCRdb has only the in-frame clones, and not every one. The data show approximately 2.1 million clones, approximately 93% seen once. Sequencing was performed on naive CD4+ T cells from PBMCs. These receptors all stem from a man aged 18 to 29 in good health. Some clones in this sample may be carry-over from other donors' samples. CDR3s include the opening cysteine and the closing phenylalanine or tryptophan. D genes are given only for firm matches.

V	J	D	CDR3
TRBV25-1	TRBJ1-4	TRBD1	CASSSTGVVEKLFF
TRBV28	TRBJ1-5	.	CASSLGVRQPQHF
TRBV2	TRBJ2-5	.	CASSDRGQETQYF
TRBV19	TRBJ2-1	TRBD2	CASSQTSGSNEQFF
TRBV7-2	TRBJ1-1	TRBD1	CASSLVGTGGTEAFF
TRBV28	TRBJ1-1	.	CASTYSGPAEAFF
TRBV6-5	TRBJ1-4	.	CASSYSDRSNEKLFF
TRBV5-1	TRBJ2-7	.	CASSRPAVPYEQYF
TRBV6-1	TRBJ1-5	TRBD1	CASSDRTGRSNQPQHF
TRBV19	TRBJ1-4	TRBD1	CASSPAATGGEKLFF
TRBV5-6	TRBJ2-1	.	CASSGGTRGNEQFF
TRBV29-1	TRBJ2-7	TRBD2	CSAPGLAASYEQYF
TRBV7-8	TRBJ2-3	.	CASSPGADTQYF
TRBV10-3	TRBJ2-1	TRBD1	CAISYPRGQSSYNEQFF
TRBV27	TRBJ2-3	.	CASSLSPSGTFRQYF
TRBV6-6	TRBJ2-5	.	CASSYVGETQYF
TRBV5-1	TRBJ1-5	.	CASSYTLNSNQPQHF
TRBV27	TRBJ2-3	.	CASSEGGDTQYF
TRBV27	TRBJ2-6	.	CASSLLARGASSGANVLTF
TRBV5-1	TRBJ1-1	.	CASRGPLNTEAFF
TRBV29-1	TRBJ2-7	TRBD1	CSVEASDRGSYEQYF
TRBV5-1	TRBJ2-7	.	CASSLYAVSYEQYF
TRBV4-2	TRBJ2-7	.	CASSQARNSYEQYF
TRBV18	TRBJ1-2	TRBD1	CASSPPGQGINGYTF
TRBV7-6	TRBJ2-1	TRBD2	CASSSILAHSYNEQFF
TRBV9	TRBJ2-2	TRBD1	CASSKTGVGTGELFF
TRBV28	TRBJ2-7	.	CASSQTSQKQYF
TRBV5-1	TRBJ1-5	.	CASSLEWTVALNQPQHF
TRBV4-2	TRBJ2-7	.	CASSLLEGRDEQYF
TRBV11-1	TRBJ2-1	.	CASSLTGVIGANEQFF
TRBV19	TRBJ2-1	TRBD2	CASSLPGLAGYNEQFF
TRBV20-1	TRBJ2-7	.	CSAGVYYEQYF
TRBV5-1	TRBJ1-4	TRBD1	CASSLGQGTTNEKLFF
TRBV2	TRBJ1-5	.	CASSEGRRSNQPQHF
TRBV5-1	TRBJ2-7	TRBD1	CASSSGGTGVSYEQYF
TRBV6-1	TRBJ1-2	.	CASSEAGRSNLGYTF
TRBV30	TRBJ1-2	.	CAWNGPGGYGYTF
TRBV19	TRBJ1-2	.	CASSIDTRGANYGYTF
TRBV9	TRBJ2-7	TRBD2	CASSSHLGGLAGGYEQYF
TRBV5-1	TRBJ2-7	.	CASSLDPGSYEQYF
TRBV7-2	TRBJ1-5	TRBD1	CASSLQGQPQHF
TRBV4-2	TRBJ2-1	TRBD1	CASSHPGQGRGYEQFF
TRBV9	TRBJ2-6	.	CASSVAAGTGANVLTF
TRBV27	TRBJ2-7	TRBD2	CASSFLAGVRVDEQYF
TRBV18	TRBJ2-6	.	CASSDTGTLSGANVLTF